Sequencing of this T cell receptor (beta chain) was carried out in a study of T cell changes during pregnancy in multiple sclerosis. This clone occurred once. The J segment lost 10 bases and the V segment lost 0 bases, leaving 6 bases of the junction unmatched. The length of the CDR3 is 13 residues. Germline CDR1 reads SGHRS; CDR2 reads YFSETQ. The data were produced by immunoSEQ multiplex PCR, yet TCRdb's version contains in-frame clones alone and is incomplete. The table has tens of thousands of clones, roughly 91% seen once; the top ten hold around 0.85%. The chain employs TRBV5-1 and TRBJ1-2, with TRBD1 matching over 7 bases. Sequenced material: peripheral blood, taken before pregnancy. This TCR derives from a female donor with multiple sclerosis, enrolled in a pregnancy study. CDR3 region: CASSLGLTGAYTF. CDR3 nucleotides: TGCGCCAGCAGCTTGGGCCTAACAGGGGCCTACACCTTC.